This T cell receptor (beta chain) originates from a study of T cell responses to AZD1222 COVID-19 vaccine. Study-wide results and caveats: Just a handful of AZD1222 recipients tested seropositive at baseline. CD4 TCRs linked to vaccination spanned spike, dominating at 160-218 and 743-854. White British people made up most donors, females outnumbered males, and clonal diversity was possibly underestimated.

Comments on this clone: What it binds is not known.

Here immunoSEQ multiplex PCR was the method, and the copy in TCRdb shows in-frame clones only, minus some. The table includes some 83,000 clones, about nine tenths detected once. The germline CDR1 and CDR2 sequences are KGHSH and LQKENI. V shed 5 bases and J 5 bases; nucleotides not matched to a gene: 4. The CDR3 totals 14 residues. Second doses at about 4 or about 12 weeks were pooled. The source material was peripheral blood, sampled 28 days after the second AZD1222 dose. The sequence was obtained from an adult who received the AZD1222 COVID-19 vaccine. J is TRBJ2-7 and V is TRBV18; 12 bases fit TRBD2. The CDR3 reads CASSTSGGPNEQYF. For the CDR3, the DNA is TGTGCCAGCTCAACTAGCGGGGGGCCAAACGAGCAGTACTTC.